The sequence of this TCR beta chain was determined in a study of T cells after yellow fever vaccination. Study in general: Some fractions had low cell numbers, and these were prepared with SMART-Seq v4 Ultra Low Input.

The CDR3 contains 13 residues. Germline V gene lookup returns CDR1 SGHAT and CDR2 FQNNGV. With 5 bases removed from V and 9 bases from J, the gap between germline ends came to 16 bases. The authors made TCR cDNA by 5'RACE template switching, adding a universal primer site and UMIs. TCRdb ran MiXCR on the 5' RACE reads and lists one entry per CDR3 protein. Among hundreds of thousands of distinct CDR3 sequences listed, 3.6% were seen once. The table lists this clonotype with a few counts. The TCR comes from a man younger than 30 who received the YFV17D yellow fever vaccine. The chain has TRBV11-2 and TRBJ1-2; no reliable D call. The sequencing here drew on PBMCs, taken on the day of the yellow fever booster vaccination. The CDR3 loop reads CASSTEATSRYTF. The CDR3 bases are TGTGCCAGCAGCACCGAGGCGACTAGTCGCTACACCTTC.